A selection of T cell receptor beta chains follows, all from one sample in a study of STAT5B mutations in CD4+ large granular lymphocyte leukemia. Sequenced by immunoSEQ multiplex PCR; TCRdb stores in-frame clones only, minus some. Counted here are some 20,000 clones, roughly 79% occurring once; the ten biggest clones make up about 0.42%. The specimen was CD4+ T cells from blood buffy coats. These receptors all stem from a human donor in good health. Both conserved end residues are part of each CDR3. A D gene is named only where the DNA matches it firmly. The listing skips clone size in some rows; elsewhere it reads once, few, many or a size class.

.	.	TRBV5-4	TRBJ2-3	TGTGCCAGCAGCTTGGCGGGAGGCACAGATACGCAGTATTTT	CASSLAGGTDTQYF
TRBD1	.	TRBV14	TRBJ1-1	TGTGCCAGCAGCCAAGGACAGGGGGCTGTCGCTGAAGCTTTCTTT	CASSQGQGAVAEAFF
TRBD1	.	TRBV6-6	TRBJ2-4	TGTGCCAGCAGTATAACAGGGGATCAGTACTTC	CASSITGDQYF
.	.	TRBV9	TRBJ1-2	TGTGCCAGCAGCCCAGGGACCAACTATGGCTACACCTTC	CASSPGTNYGYTF
TRBD2	few	TRBV4-2	TRBJ2-7	TGTGCCAGCAGCCGGGGACTAGCGGGAGCCTCCTACGAGCAGTACTTC	CASSRGLAGASYEQYF
.	.	TRBV5-1	TRBJ2-5	TGCGCCAGCAGCCAGAGGACGGACCAAGAGACCCAGTACTTC	CASSQRTDQETQYF
.	.	TRBV2	TRBJ1-1	TGTGCCAGCAGTGTTGAGTCATTGGGCGCCGGGAACACTGAAGCTTTCTTT	CASSVESLGAGNTEAFF
.	few	TRBV9	TRBJ2-7	TGTGCCAGCAGCGTCTCGGCAGCCTCCTACGAGCAGTACTTC	CASSVSAASYEQYF
.	.	TRBV28	TRBJ2-6	TGTGCCAGCAGTCCCCCACAGGCATCTGGGGCCAACGTCCTGACTTTC	CASSPPQASGANVLTF
.	.	TRBV7-2	TRBJ2-2	TGTGCCAGCAGCTTATTAAGGAACACCGGGGAGCTGTTTTTT	CASSLLRNTGELFF
.	.	TRBV5-6	TRBJ2-3	TGTGCCAGCAGACGGGACTTCACAGATACGCAGTATTTT	CASRRDFTDTQYF
.	once	TRBV9	TRBJ2-7	TGTGCCAGCAGCGTCGAGCCGGGGCCCCACGAGCAGTACTTC	CASSVEPGPHEQYF
.	.	TRBV5-6	TRBJ2-3	TGTGCCAGCAGCACCAAGCCGGGTTCGCGAACAGATACGCAGTATTTT	CASSTKPGSRTDTQYF
TRBD1	.	TRBV19	TRBJ1-5	TGTGCCAGTAGTAGACAGGGTGGAGCCCACAATCAGCCCCAGCATTTT	CASSRQGGAHNQPQHF
TRBD2	.	TRBV6-5	TRBJ2-4	TGTGCCAGCAGCCGGACTAGCGGGAGTAACATTCAGTACTTC	CASSRTSGSNIQYF
.	.	TRBV7-9	TRBJ2-2	TGTGCCAGCAGCGTACCGGGCGGGGAAATCACCGGGGAGCTGTTTTTT	CASSVPGGEITGELFF
TRBD2	.	TRBV9	TRBJ2-3	TGTGCCAGCAGCGTTTCGGTAGCGGGGGGGGATACGCAGTATTTT	CASSVSVAGGDTQYF
.	.	TRBV15	TRBJ2-3	TGTGCCACCAGCAGAGCAGGTGACGGCACAGATACGCAGTATTTT	CATSRAGDGTDTQYF
.	.	TRBV29-1	TRBJ1-5	TGCAGCCTTACTCAGGCACCAGGGGTTGTATATAGCAATCAGCCCCAGCATTTT	CSLTQAPGVVYSNQPQHF
TRBD1	.	TRBV28	TRBJ1-1	TGTGCCAGCAGCCCCCGAACAGGGGCGAGAACTGAAGCTTTCTTT	CASSPRTGARTEAFF
.	.	TRBV5-1	TRBJ1-3	TGCGCCAGCAGCTTACCTGGAAACACCATATATTTT	CASSLPGNTIYF
.	.	TRBV5-4	TRBJ2-1	TGTGCCAGCAGCTTGAAAATGAATGAGCAGTTCTTC	CASSLKMNEQFF
TRBD2	once	TRBV11-3	TRBJ2-1	TGTGCCAGCAGCTTAGGGACTAGCGGGGCGGGTGAGCAGTTCTTC	CASSLGTSGAGEQFF
.	few	TRBV4-1	TRBJ1-1	TGCGCCAGCAGCCAAGTGATGGGACGCCCGATCTTT	CASSQVMGRPIF
TRBD2	.	TRBV4-1	TRBJ2-7	TGCGCCAGCAGCCTGACTAGCGGGGACAGCTCCTACGAGCAGTACTTC	CASSLTSGDSSYEQYF
TRBD1	.	TRBV9	TRBJ1-3	TGTGCCAGCAGCGTATCAGGGGGCTCTGGAAACACCATATATTTT	CASSVSGGSGNTIYF
.	.	TRBV6-5	TRBJ2-2	TGTGCCAGCAGTTTACTTTCGGGCCCGAACACCGGGGAGCTGTTTTTT	CASSLLSGPNTGELFF
TRBD1	.	TRBV30	TRBJ1-3	TGTGCCTGGAACACCGGGACAGGGGGCAACACCATATATTTT	CAWNTGTGGNTIYF
TRBD2	.	TRBV11-1	TRBJ2-2	TGTGCCAGCAGCCCGGGGGGGCGAGGGACCGGGGAGCTGTTTTTT	CASSPGGRGTGELFF
TRBD1	.	TRBV5-1	TRBJ2-3	TGCGCCAGCAGCTTCGGGACAGGAACAGATACGCAGTATTTT	CASSFGTGTDTQYF
TRBD1	.	TRBV6-1	TRBJ2-7	TGTGCCACCACGCCCCCGGGACAGGGGAACTACGAGCAGTACTTC	CATTPPGQGNYEQYF
.	.	TRBV28	TRBJ2-1	TGTGCCAGCAGTTTATTTACCCTGCGAAACAATGAGCAGTTCTTC	CASSLFTLRNNEQFF
TRBD2	.	TRBV5-1	TRBJ2-1	TGCGCCAGCAGCTCGGGACTAGCGGGGGGGAAACGCAATGAGCAGTTCTTC	CASSSGLAGGKRNEQFF
TRBD2	.	TRBV7-8	TRBJ2-3	TGTGCCAGCAGCTGGCGGGGGTCTAGCACAGATACGCAGTATTTT	CASSWRGSSTDTQYF
TRBD1	.	TRBV5-4	TRBJ2-7	TGTGCCAGCAGCTACCGGGACAGAAGTGGAGAGCAGTACTTC	CASSYRDRSGEQYF
TRBD1	.	TRBV27	TRBJ2-6	TGTGCCAGCAGTTCAGCGACAGGGGGCGTCAGGGCCAACGTCCTGACTTTC	CASSSATGGVRANVLTF
TRBD2	.	TRBV9	TRBJ2-5	TGTGCCAGCAGCCCCCGCAAGCTAGCGGGTATTGAGACCCAGTACTTC	CASSPRKLAGIETQYF
TRBD1	.	TRBV6-6	TRBJ1-5	TGTGCCAGCCGGGTGAGAGGGGGCCAACAGCCCCAGCATTTT	CASRVRGGQQPQHF
TRBD2	.	TRBV6-5	TRBJ2-2	TGTGCCAGCACCGGACTAGCGGGAGCCGGGGAGCTGTTTTTT	CASTGLAGAGELFF
TRBD2	.	TRBV5-4	TRBJ2-7	TGCGCCAGCAGCCAAGACGGGACTAGCGGGAGCAAGTACTTC	CASSQDGTSGSKYF
.	.	TRBV30	TRBJ2-7	TGTGCCTGGAGTCCAGGGGCATCCTACGAGCAGTACTTC	CAWSPGASYEQYF
.	.	TRBV7-8	TRBJ2-1	TGTGCCAGCAGCTCCCGGGGATTCTCCTACAATGAGCAGTTCTTC	CASSSRGFSYNEQFF
.	few	TRBV4-2	TRBJ1-1	TGTGCCAGCAGCCAAGATTTGTTGTCGGTACCTGAAGCTTTCTTT	CASSQDLLSVPEAFF
.	few	TRBV6-6	TRBJ2-7	TGTGCCAGCGCGCGGAAGAAGGGAACGGACGAGCAGTACTTC	CASARKKGTDEQYF
TRBD2	.	TRBV2	TRBJ2-3	TGTGCCAGCAGTATACTAGCGGGGGGGCGCGCAGATACGCAGTATTTT	CASSILAGGRADTQYF
.	.	TRBV7-2	TRBJ1-1	TGTGCCAGCAGCTCGACGCGCAGGGACACTGAAGCTTTCTTT	CASSSTRRDTEAFF
.	.	TRBV28	TRBJ2-7	TGTGCCAGCAGTTTGGGCTACGAGCAGTACTTC	CASSLGYEQYF
.	.	TRBV30	TRBJ2-5	TGTGCCTGGGGTGCGGGGGAGACCCAGTACTTC	CAWGAGETQYF
.	.	TRBV20-1	TRBJ2-7	TGCAGTGCTATCAGATTGGAGCAGTACTTC	CSAIRLEQYF
.	.	TRBV9	TRBJ2-7	TGTGCCAGCAGCCTTCAACCGGGGCACGAGCAGTACTTC	CASSLQPGHEQYF
.	few	TRBV5-1	TRBJ1-2	TGCGCCAGCAGCTACAACCGCAGCCAGCTCGTGGGCTACACCTTC	CASSYNRSQLVGYTF
TRBD2	.	TRBV7-2	TRBJ2-5	TGTGCCAGCAGCCTTCGACTAGCGGGAGGTTTAGAGACCCAGTACTTC	CASSLRLAGGLETQYF
TRBD2	.	TRBV7-2	TRBJ2-3	TGTGCCAGCAGCCCAGGACTAGCGGGAGGAGATACGCAGTATTTT	CASSPGLAGGDTQYF
TRBD2	.	TRBV15	TRBJ2-1	TGTGCCACCAGCAGAAGACTAGCGGGAGGTGTCAATGAGCAGTTCTTC	CATSRRLAGGVNEQFF
.	once	TRBV6-1	TRBJ2-5	TGTGCCAGCAGTGAAGCGGGAAGGTCGGGCGGGACCCAGTACTTC	CASSEAGRSGGTQYF
.	.	TRBV30	TRBJ2-5	TGTGCCTGGAGTACCACAGGGAGGCAAGAGACCCAGTACTTC	CAWSTTGRQETQYF
.	few	TRBV2	TRBJ2-2	TGTGCCAGCACCCGAGGCGTCCGCACCGGGGAGCTGTTTTTT	CASTRGVRTGELFF
.	.	TRBV7-8	TRBJ2-7	TGTGCCAGCAGCTTGCATCGATTCGGGGGCCCCTACGAGCAGTACTTC	CASSLHRFGGPYEQYF
TRBD2	.	TRBV27	TRBJ2-7	TGTGCCAGCAGTAGCGGGGCTAGCGGATCCTACGAGCAGTACTTC	CASSSGASGSYEQYF